The source of this T cell receptor (beta chain) is a study of control samples from healthy donors and cancer patients (dated by TCRdb to about 2020). Library creation used the immunoSEQ multiplex PCR assay. TCRdb limited this immuneACCESS table to in-frame rearrangements with V and J called. A share of clones is missing; checked studies link under half to unresolved V genes, and the rest is unexplained. This sample comprises tens of thousands of clones, approximately 87% of them detected only once. Under 2% of the sample belongs to the ten largest clones. As to this clone: It has no known antigen specificity. Within one base of it there is no much larger clone, and no base qualities were kept.

Measured from the cysteine to the phenylalanine, the CDR3 is 16 residues long. The kept DNA is CDR3 alone, 48 bases in frame from the first base. V loses 3 bases, J loses 0 bases, and the germline ends lie 13 bases apart. In the germline V gene, CDR1 corresponds to SGHRS and CDR2 to YFSETQ. This receptor was identified in a woman between 35 and 50 years old with lung cancer. This receptor chain uses TRBV5-1 and TRBJ2-4; no D gene is confidently identified. The material sequenced was PBMCs. For the CDR3, the sequence is CASSWPLALAKNIQYF. The DNA is TGCGCCAGCAGCTGGCCCCTGGCACTAGCCAAAAACATTCAGTACTTC.